A selection of T cell receptor beta chains follows, all from one sample in a study of shared clonotypes between healthy human individuals. Some clones are missing from TCRdb's copy, which holds only in-frame ones; the method was immunoSEQ multiplex PCR. The sample carries approximately 99,000 clones, over 65% recorded once. Input material: memory CD8+ T cells sorted from blood. These receptors were obtained from a young woman in good health. CDR3s include the opening cysteine and the closing phenylalanine or tryptophan. A D gene is named only where the DNA matches it firmly. Only some rows state a clone size, as once, few, many or a class for expanded clones.

v_gene,abundance,d_gene,j_gene,CDR3nt,CDR3aa
TRBV16,.,.,TRBJ2-2,TGTGCCAGCAGCCTCGATAGCACCGGGGAGCTGTTTTTT,CASSLDSTGELFF
TRBV18,.,TRBD1,TRBJ2-7,TGTGCCAGCTCACAACAGGGGGGCTACGAGCAGTACTTC,CASSQQGGYEQYF
TRBV7-8,.,.,TRBJ1-5,TGTGCCAGCAGCCGAGACAGGTGGGGCAATCAGCCCCAGCATTTT,CASSRDRWGNQPQHF
TRBV2,.,.,TRBJ2-3,TGTGCCGCGATATCGGTATCCACAGATACGCAGTATTTT,CAAISVSTDTQYF
TRBV13,.,.,TRBJ2-3,TGTGCCAGCAGCTTCCCCCGCCACACAGATACGCAGTATTTT,CASSFPRHTDTQYF
TRBV12-5,.,.,TRBJ1-5,TGTGCTAGTGCCCTGTCCGGCAATCAGCCCCAGCATTTT,CASALSGNQPQHF
TRBV28,.,.,TRBJ2-7,TGTGCCAGCAGTTTCGTGGGTTGGGCCTACGAGCAGTACTTC,CASSFVGWAYEQYF
TRBV25-1,few,TRBD1,TRBJ1-5,TGTGCCAGCAGTCCCTCCGGACAGGAGAAGATGGCCAATCAGCCCCAGCATTTT,CASSPSGQEKMANQPQHF
TRBV5-6,.,.,TRBJ1-1,TGTGCCAGCAGCTTGGCGGCAGGGCCTGAAGCTTTCTTT,CASSLAAGPEAFF
TRBV29-1,.,TRBD2,TRBJ2-3,TGCAGCGTTTCATGGCGGGAGCTCACAGATACGCAGTATTTT,CSVSWRELTDTQYF
TRBV11-1,.,TRBD2,TRBJ2-5,TGTGCCAGCAGCCTCGGGACTAGCGGGGAGACCCAGTACTTC,CASSLGTSGETQYF
TRBV11-2,.,.,TRBJ2-7,TGTGCCAGCAGCTTAGAGGGGACGGCTTACGAGCAGTACTTC,CASSLEGTAYEQYF
TRBV28,.,.,TRBJ1-1,TGTGCCAGCAGTTCGCGTTCCTATTTGAACACTGAAGCTTTCTTT,CASSSRSYLNTEAFF